Shown below are 4 T cell receptor beta chains from a single sample sequenced in a study of T cell responses to AZD1222 COVID-19 vaccine. Libraries were prepared by immunoSEQ multiplex PCR; TCRdb keeps only in-frame clonotypes and omits some of them. The profile shows 84,000 or so clones, 80% to 90% of them singletons. Sequences were derived from peripheral blood, sampled on day 0 of AZD1222 vaccination. The receptor set was obtained from an adult in good health.

This clone was seen a handful of times. This rearrangement joins TRBV10-2 to TRBJ2-1; TRBD2 agrees at 13 bases. V was pared by 5 bases and J by 8 bases, with 6 bases of the junction left unmatched. The CDR3 loop spans 15 amino acids. Germline CDR1 reads WSHSY; CDR2 reads SAAADI. The CDR3 region is CASSTLAGGPYEQFF. CDR3 sequence (DNA): TGCGCCAGCAGTACACTAGCGGGAGGGCCCTATGAGCAGTTCTTC.

The rearrangement uses TRBV5-1 and TRBJ2-7; D unresolved. Trimming shortened V by 6 bases and J by 3 bases, and 22 bases separated the two germline ends. The CDR3 length is 16 residues. Germline CDR1 reads SGHRS; CDR2 reads YFSETQ. As DNA, the CDR3 is TGCGCCAGCACTCAGACGCCCCTCTTGGATGTCTACGAGCAGTACTTC. This gives the protein CASTQTPLLDVYEQYF.

The rearrangement links TRBV2 to TRBJ2-3, with TRBD1 matching over 9 bases. Germline V gives CDR1 SNHLY, CDR2 FYNNEI. This CDR3 is 15 amino acids long. The ends lost 11 bases at V and 5 bases at J; junction bases unmatched: 14. The CDR3, as DNA: TGTGCCGTCCGACAGGGGGAGGGCCAAAGAGATACGCAGTATTTT. It codes for CAVRQGEGQRDTQYF.

In DNA form, the CDR3 reads TGCGCCAGCAGCTTGCAGACTAGCACAGATACGCAGTATTTT. This translates into CASSLQTSTDTQYF. The rearrangement joins TRBV5-1 to TRBJ2-3; D not certain. The CDR3 is 14 amino acids. Per germline, CDR1 SGHRS and CDR2 YFSETQ. V lost 1 base, J lost 0 bases, and 6 bases lay in between. Filled out from reference TRBV5-1 and TRBJ2-3, the complete variable domain reads KAGVTQTPRYLIKTRGQQVTLSCSPISGHRSVSWYQQTPGQGLQFLFEYFSETQRNKGNFPGRFSGRQFSNSRSEMNVSTLELGDSALYLCASSLQTSTDTQYFGPGTRLTVL.